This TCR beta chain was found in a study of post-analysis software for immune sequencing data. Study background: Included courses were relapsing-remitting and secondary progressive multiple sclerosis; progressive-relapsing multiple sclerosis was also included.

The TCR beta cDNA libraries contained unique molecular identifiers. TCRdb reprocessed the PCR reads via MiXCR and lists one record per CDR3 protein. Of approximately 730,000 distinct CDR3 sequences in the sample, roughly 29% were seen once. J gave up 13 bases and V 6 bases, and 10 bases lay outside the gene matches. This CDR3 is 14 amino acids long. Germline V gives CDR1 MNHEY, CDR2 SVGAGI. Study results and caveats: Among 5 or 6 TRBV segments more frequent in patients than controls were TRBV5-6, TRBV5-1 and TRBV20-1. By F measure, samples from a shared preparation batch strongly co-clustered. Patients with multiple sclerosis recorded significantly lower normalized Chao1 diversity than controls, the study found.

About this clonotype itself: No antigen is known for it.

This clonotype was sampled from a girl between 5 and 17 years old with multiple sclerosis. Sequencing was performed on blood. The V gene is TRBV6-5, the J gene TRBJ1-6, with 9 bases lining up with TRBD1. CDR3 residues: CASSPNRGQQPLHF. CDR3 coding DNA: TGTGCCAGCAGCCCAAACAGGGGGCAGCAGCCCCTCCACTTT.